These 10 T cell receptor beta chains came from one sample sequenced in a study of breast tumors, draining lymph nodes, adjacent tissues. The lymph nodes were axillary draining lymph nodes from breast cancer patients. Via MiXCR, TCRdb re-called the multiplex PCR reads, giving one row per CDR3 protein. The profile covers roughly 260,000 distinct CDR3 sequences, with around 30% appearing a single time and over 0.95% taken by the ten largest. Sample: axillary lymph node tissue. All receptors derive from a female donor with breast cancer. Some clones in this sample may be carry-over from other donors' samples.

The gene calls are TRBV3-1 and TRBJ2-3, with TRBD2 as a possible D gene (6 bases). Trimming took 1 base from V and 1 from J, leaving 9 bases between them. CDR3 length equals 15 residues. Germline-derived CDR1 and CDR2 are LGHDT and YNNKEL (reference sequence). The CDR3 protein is CASSQAGEGTDTQYF. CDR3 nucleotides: TGTGCCAGCAGCCAAGCGGGAGAAGGCACAGATACGCAGTATTTT.

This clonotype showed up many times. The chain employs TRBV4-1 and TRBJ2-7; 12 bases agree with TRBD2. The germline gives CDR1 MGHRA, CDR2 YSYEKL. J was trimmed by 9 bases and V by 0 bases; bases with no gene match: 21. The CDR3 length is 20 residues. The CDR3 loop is CASSQDLTRLAGGLSGGQYF. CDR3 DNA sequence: TGCGCCAGCAGCCAAGATCTGACTCGGCTAGCGGGAGGGCTTTCAGGCGGGCAGTACTTC.

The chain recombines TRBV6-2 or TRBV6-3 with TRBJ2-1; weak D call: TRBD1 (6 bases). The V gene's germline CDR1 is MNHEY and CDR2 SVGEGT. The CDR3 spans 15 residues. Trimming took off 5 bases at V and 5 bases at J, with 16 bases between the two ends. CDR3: CASSHPGHTNNEQFF. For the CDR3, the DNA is TGTGCCAGCAGTCACCCGGGACATACGAACAATGAGCAGTTCTTC.

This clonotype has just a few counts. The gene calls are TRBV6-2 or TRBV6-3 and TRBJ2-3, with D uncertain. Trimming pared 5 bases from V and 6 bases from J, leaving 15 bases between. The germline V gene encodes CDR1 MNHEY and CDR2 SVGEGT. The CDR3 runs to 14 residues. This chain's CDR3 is CASSPLLGIDTQYF. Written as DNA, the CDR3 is TGTGCCAGCAGTCCACTCCTTGGGATTGATACGCAGTATTTT.

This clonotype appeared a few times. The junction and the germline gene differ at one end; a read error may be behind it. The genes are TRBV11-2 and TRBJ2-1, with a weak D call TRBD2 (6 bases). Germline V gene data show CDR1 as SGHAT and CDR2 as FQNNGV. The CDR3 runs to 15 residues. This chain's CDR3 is CASSLVGGSYDEQFF. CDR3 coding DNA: TGTGCCAGCAGCTTAGTGGGAGGCTCCTACGATGAGCAGTTCTTC.

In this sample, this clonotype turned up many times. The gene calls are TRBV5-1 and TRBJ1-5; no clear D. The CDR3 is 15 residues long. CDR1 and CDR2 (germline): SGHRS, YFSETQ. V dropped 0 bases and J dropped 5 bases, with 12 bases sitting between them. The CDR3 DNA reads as TGCGCCAGCAGCTTGGATGCAGGAGGCGATCAGCCCCAGCATTTT. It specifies CASSLDAGGDQPQHF.

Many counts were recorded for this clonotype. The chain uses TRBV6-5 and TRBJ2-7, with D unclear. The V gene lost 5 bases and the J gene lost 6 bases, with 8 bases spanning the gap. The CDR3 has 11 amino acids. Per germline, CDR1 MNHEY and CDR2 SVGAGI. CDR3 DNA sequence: TGTGCCAGCAGTAAGTACGGCGAGCAGTACTTC. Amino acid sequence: CASSKYGEQYF.

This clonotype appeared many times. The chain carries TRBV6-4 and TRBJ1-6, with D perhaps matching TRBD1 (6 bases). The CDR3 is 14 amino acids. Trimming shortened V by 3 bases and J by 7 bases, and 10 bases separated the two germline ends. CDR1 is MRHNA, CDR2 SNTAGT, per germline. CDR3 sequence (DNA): TGTGCCAGCAGTGAGCAGGGGATGAATTCACCCCTCCACTTT. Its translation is CASSEQGMNSPLHF.

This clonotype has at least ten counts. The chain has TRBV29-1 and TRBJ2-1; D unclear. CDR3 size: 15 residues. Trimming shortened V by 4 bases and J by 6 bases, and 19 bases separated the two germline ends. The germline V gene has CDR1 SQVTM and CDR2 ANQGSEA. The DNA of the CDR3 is TGCAGCGTTGGCAGACCAACCATAATCGGCAATGAGCAGTTCTTC. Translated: CSVGRPTIIGNEQFF.

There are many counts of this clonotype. CDR3 amino acids: CASSLAGTSVAYEQYF. As DNA, the CDR3 is TGTGCCAGCAGCTTAGCGGGTACTAGCGTCGCCTACGAGCAGTACTTC. The J gene is TRBJ2-7, the V gene TRBV7-2; TRBD2 agrees at 7 bases. With 0 bases clipped from V and 2 bases from J, the junction kept 7 bases outside the gene matches. The CDR3 loop spans 16 amino acids. The germline V gene has CDR1 SGHTA and CDR2 FQGNSA. Supplemented by reference TRBV7-2 and TRBJ2-7, the full variable domain reads GAGVSQSPSNKVTEKGKDVELRCDPISGHTALYWYRQSLGQGLEFLIYFQGNSAPDKSGLPSDRFSAERTGGSVSTLTIQRTQQEDSAVYLCASSLAGTSVAYEQYFGPGTRLTVT.